Shown below are 21 T cell receptor beta chains from a single sample sequenced in a study of identical twins. In TCRdb, the 5' RACE reads were re-called with MiXCR into one record per CDR3 protein. The data contain about 720,000 distinct CDR3 sequences, more than 6.5% of them singletons. The sample was also reused in another study, on yellow fever vaccine responses in identical twins.

Sequencing was done on a sample of PBMCs. Receptor source: a woman between 18 and 30 years old in good health.

This clonotype was seen more than once but under ten times. The chain joins TRBV7-2 to TRBJ2-6, with D uncertain. Trimming left V 1 base short and J 2 bases short, with 9 bases between. This CDR3 contains 16 residues. Per the germline V gene, CDR1 is SGHTA and CDR2 is FQGNSA. The CDR3, as DNA: TGTGCCAGCAGCTTAGTAGCAGATCCTGGGGCCAACGTCCTGACTTTC. Its translation is CASSLVADPGANVLTF. Combining the CDR3 with reference TRBV7-2 and TRBJ2-6 gives the whole variable domain GAGVSQSPSNKVTEKGKDVELRCDPISGHTALYWYRQSLGQGLEFLIYFQGNSAPDKSGLPSDRFSAERTGGSVSTLTIQRTQQEDSAVYLCASSLVADPGANVLTFGAGSRLTVL.

The chain links TRBV5-5 to TRBJ2-2, with D hard to call. The CDR3 has 14 amino acids. The germline V gene encodes CDR1 SGHKS and CDR2 YYEKEE (reference sequence). V lost 0 bases and J 5 bases, leaving 8 bases between the germline ends. In DNA, the CDR3 is TGTGCCAGCAGCTTGGTTACCATTACCGGGGAGCTGTTTTTT. It codes for CASSLVTITGELFF. Combining the CDR3 with reference TRBV5-5 and TRBJ2-2 gives the whole variable domain DAGVTQSPTHLIKTRGQQVTLRCSPISGHKSVSWYQQVLGQGPQFIFQYYEKEERGRGNFPDRFSARQFPNYSSELNVNALLLGDSALYLCASSLVTITGELFFGEGSRLTVL.

J is TRBJ2-7 and V is TRBV7-9; D uncertain. CDR3 size: 14 residues. Trimming cost V 4 bases and J 2 bases, with 12 bases left between them. Germline assignment: CDR1 SEHNR and CDR2 FQNEAQ (reference sequence). CDR3 loop: CASSYSPPAYEQYF. The CDR3, as DNA: TGTGCCAGCAGCTACTCGCCTCCCGCCTACGAGCAGTACTTC. Full variable domain (missing parts from reference TRBV7-9 and TRBJ2-7): DTGVSQNPRHKITKRGQNVTFRCDPISEHNRLYWYRQTLGQGPEFLTYFQNEAQLEKSRLLSDRFSAERPKGSFSTLEIQRTEQGDSAMYLCASSYSPPAYEQYFGPGTRLTVT.

This clonotype was counted only a few times. The CDR3 nucleotides read TGTGCCAGCAGCTTTAAGGACGGAGCGTACAATGAGCAGTTCTTC. It translates to CASSFKDGAYNEQFF. The chain couples TRBV7-9 to TRBJ2-1; the D is unclear. The CDR3 is 15 amino acids. Germline values: CDR1 SEHNR, CDR2 FQNEAQ (reference sequence). V was trimmed by 3 bases and J by 4 bases, leaving 13 bases between them.

This clonotype was picked up a small number of times. The chain carries TRBV20-1 and TRBJ2-7, with 11 bases identical to TRBD2. V dropped 6 bases and J dropped 4; count of bases not matched to a gene: 2. CDR1 is DFQATT, CDR2 SNEGSKA, per germline (reference sequence). The CDR3 covers 12 residues. CDR3 loop: CSATSGGYEQYF. The DNA for the CDR3 is TGCAGTGCAACTAGCGGGGGTTACGAGCAGTACTTC.

This clonotype was seen a single time. The chain has TRBV7-6 and TRBJ2-1, with D possibly TRBD1 on 6 matching bases. The germline gives CDR1 SGHVS, CDR2 FNYEAQ. The length of the CDR3 is 17 residues. The germline V and J ends were trimmed by 5 bases and 4 bases, with 21 bases remaining between them. Written as DNA, the CDR3 is TGTGCCAGCAGCCTGGGGACACCGTATGAGGGTTACAATGAGCAGTTCTTC. It specifies CASSLGTPYEGYNEQFF.

This clonotype was seen more than once but under ten times. The V gene is TRBV15, the J gene TRBJ2-4; 12 bases agree with TRBD1. CDR3 length equals 21 residues. V gave up 2 bases and J gave up 1 base; unmatched junction bases: 15. From germline, CDR1 is LNHNV and CDR2 YYDKDF (reference sequence). The CDR3 DNA reads as TGTGCCACCAGCAGACTCCCATGGGACAGGGGGCAAGGGGTGGCCAAAAACATTCAGTACTTC. Encoded protein: CATSRLPWDRGQGVAKNIQYF.

This clonotype was found a few times. The chain uses TRBV7-9 and TRBJ2-7; a weak D match, TRBD2 (6 bases). V was pared by 3 bases and J by 2 bases, with 17 bases between. CDR3 length: 16 amino acids. Germline CDR1 reads SEHNR; CDR2 reads FQNEAQ (reference sequence). CDR3 in amino acids: CASSFLQGLSPYEQYF. The CDR3 coding sequence is TGTGCCAGCAGCTTTTTGCAGGGACTCTCACCCTACGAGCAGTACTTC.

This clonotype came up many times. J is TRBJ2-1 and V is TRBV29-1; TRBD2 matches at 10 bases. The CDR3 covers 14 residues. V lost 4 bases and J lost 7; bases outside the gene matches: 7. Germline loops: CDR1 SQVTM, CDR2 ANQGSEA. This CDR3 reads CSVVTSGAGNEQFF. In DNA, the CDR3 is TGCAGCGTTGTCACTAGCGGGGCGGGGAATGAGCAGTTCTTC.

This chain links TRBV28 with TRBJ1-2; possibly TRBD1 for D (5 bases). Germline lookup yields CDR1 MDHEN and CDR2 SYDVKM. The CDR3 is made up of 11 amino acids. V was cut by 7 bases and J by 7 bases, with 10 bases left in between. The CDR3 nucleotides read TGTGCCAGCAATGCAGGGTCTGGCTACACCTTC. Its protein product is CASNAGSGYTF.

Only a few counts were recorded for this clonotype. The chain has TRBV7-2 and TRBJ2-1, with 12 bases that match TRBD2. The germline gives CDR1 SGHTA, CDR2 FQGNSA. The CDR3 has 14 residues. Unmatched junction bases numbered 5, after V lost 7 bases and J lost 7 bases. Here the CDR3 DNA reads TGTGCCAGCACCCTAGCGGGAGGGCCGAATGAGCAGTTCTTC. As protein: CASTLAGGPNEQFF.

The V call is TRBV20-1, the J call TRBJ1-2; maybe TRBD1 (6 bases). This CDR3 has 12 residues. Germline V gene sequence: CDR1 DFQATT, CDR2 SNEGSKA (reference sequence). Trimming took 7 bases from V and 5 from J, leaving 14 bases between them. DNA of the CDR3: TGCAGTGTTCAAGGACAGCAATATGGCTACACCTTC. Residues: CSVQGQQYGYTF.

This clonotype has a handful of counts. The genes are TRBV28 and TRBJ1-5; TRBD1 agrees at 7 bases. CDR1 MDHEN and CDR2 SYDVKM come from the germline V gene. This CDR3 has 14 amino acids. J was trimmed by 5 bases and V by 7 bases; bases with no gene match: 8. The CDR3 sequence: CASKMGQQYQPQHF. The CDR3 DNA reads as TGTGCCAGCAAGATGGGACAGCAATATCAGCCCCAGCATTTT.

A few counts support this clonotype. The chain employs TRBV6-6 and TRBJ2-5, with D tentatively TRBD2 (5 bases). Trimming removed 8 bases at V and 4 bases at J, with 8 bases between. The germline V gene encodes CDR1 MNHNY and CDR2 SVGAGI (reference sequence). The CDR3 is 11 amino acids. CDR3: CASLEGETQYF. In DNA form, the CDR3 reads TGTGCCAGCCTTGAGGGAGAGACCCAGTACTTC.

This clonotype was seen only a few times. The chain carries TRBV10-3 and TRBJ1-1, with TRBD1 matching 7 bases. The V gene's germline CDR1 is ENHRY and CDR2 SYGVKD. V lost 9 bases, J lost 1 base, and 8 bases stayed unmatched. The CDR3 sequence is 14 residues long. The CDR3 DNA follows: TGTGCCATTCGGACAGGAAAGCAGAACACTGAAGCTTTCTTT. Translating gives CAIRTGKQNTEAFF.

At least ten counts were recorded for this clonotype. V gene TRBV20-1 combines with J gene TRBJ2-7, with 8 bases aligning to TRBD2. The CDR3 runs to 15 residues. CDR1 is DFQATT, CDR2 SNEGSKA, per germline (reference sequence). J was trimmed by 3 bases and V by 5 bases; bases with no gene match: 12. CDR3 bases: TGCAGTGCTGCCCGAGATAGCGGGGCGAGCTACGAGCAGTACTTC. It encodes CSAARDSGASYEQYF.

The chain carries TRBV28 and TRBJ2-4; 10 nucleotides line up with TRBD2. Germline V CDR1 and CDR2: MDHEN, SYDVKM. V lost 2 bases and J lost 1; bases outside the gene matches: 8. The CDR3 consists of 18 residues. CDR3 sequence reads: CASSLILAGAGAKNIQYF. As DNA, the CDR3 is TGTGCCAGCAGTTTAATTCTAGCGGGAGCGGGGGCCAAAAACATTCAGTACTTC.

The chain is built from TRBV2 and TRBJ1-2; D call uncertain. CDR1 SNHLY and CDR2 FYNNEI come from the germline V gene. This CDR3 comprises 13 residues. V lost 6 bases and J lost 8, with 16 bases in between. CDR3 region: CASSLTGNSGYTF. The CDR3 DNA reads TGTGCCAGCAGCTTGACCGGAAACTCGGGCTACACCTTC.

This clonotype has a handful of counts. The chain is built from TRBV4-3 and TRBJ2-1; tentatively, D is TRBD1 or TRBD2 (5 bases each). Per the germline V gene, CDR1 is LGHNA and CDR2 is YSLEER. This CDR3 spans 17 amino acids. The ends were cut back, 0 bases at V and 1 base at J, with 13 bases in the middle. The CDR3 nucleotides are TGCGCCAGCAGCCAAGAGGTCCCGGGACCTTCCTACAATGAGCAGTTCTTC. This gives the protein CASSQEVPGPSYNEQFF.

This clonotype occurred many times. The CDR3 protein is CASSGDRTYNSPLHF. DNA of the CDR3: TGTGCCAGCAGTGGGGACAGAACGTATAATTCACCCCTCCACTTT. This chain connects TRBV6-1 to TRBJ1-6; TRBD1 aligns across 7 bases. CDR3 length: 15 residues. In germline, CDR1 is MNHNS, CDR2 SASEGT. V was clipped by 4 bases and J by 4 bases; unmatched bases: 4.

The chain couples TRBV14 to TRBJ2-2, with TRBD2 identical over 10 bases. V gave up 0 bases and J gave up 3 bases; unmatched junction bases: 10. The CDR3 sequence is 19 residues long. Germline V gene sequence: CDR1 SGHDN, CDR2 FVKESK. The CDR3 nucleotides read TGTGCCAGCAGCCAAGATCGGACCGGGACTAGCGTATACACCGGGGAGCTGTTTTTT. This sequence encodes CASSQDRTGTSVYTGELFF.